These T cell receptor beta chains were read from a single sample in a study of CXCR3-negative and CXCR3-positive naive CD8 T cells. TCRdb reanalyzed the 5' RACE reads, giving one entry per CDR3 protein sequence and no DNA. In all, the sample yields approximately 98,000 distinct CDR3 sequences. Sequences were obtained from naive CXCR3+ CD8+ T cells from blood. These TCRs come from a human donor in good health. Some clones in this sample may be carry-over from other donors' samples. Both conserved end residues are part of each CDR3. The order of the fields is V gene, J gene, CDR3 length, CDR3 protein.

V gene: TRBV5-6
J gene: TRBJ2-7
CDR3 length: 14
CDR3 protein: CASSLVQGAYEQYF

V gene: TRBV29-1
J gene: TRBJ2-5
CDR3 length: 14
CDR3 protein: CSVEVSVWKETQYF

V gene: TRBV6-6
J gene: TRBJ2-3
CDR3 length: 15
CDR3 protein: CAPYFRERGTDTQYF

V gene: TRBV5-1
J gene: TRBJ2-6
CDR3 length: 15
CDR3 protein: CASSLEGGGANVLTF

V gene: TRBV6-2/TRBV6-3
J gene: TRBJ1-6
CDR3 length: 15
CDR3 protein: CASSSRDSYNSPLHF

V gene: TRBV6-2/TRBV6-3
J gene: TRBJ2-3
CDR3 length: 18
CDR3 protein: CASSSTFTSGARTDTQYF

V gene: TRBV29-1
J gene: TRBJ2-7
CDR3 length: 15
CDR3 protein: CSVEDLIGGEYEQYF

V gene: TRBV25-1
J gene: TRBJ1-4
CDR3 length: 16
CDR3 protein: CASSDYFRESNEKLFF

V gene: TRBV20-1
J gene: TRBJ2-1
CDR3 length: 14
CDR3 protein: CSARGPPPYNEQFF

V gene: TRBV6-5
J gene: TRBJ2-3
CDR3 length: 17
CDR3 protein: CASSYEPSGGGTDTQYF

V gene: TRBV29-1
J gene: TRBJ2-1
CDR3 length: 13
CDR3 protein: CSVELAAYNEQFF

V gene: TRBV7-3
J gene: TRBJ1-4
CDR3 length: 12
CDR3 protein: CASSLFSGKLFF

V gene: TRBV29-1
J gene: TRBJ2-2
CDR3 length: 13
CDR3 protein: CSGGTSNTGELFF

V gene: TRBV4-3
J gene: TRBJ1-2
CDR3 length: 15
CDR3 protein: CASSQTTGDPYGYTF

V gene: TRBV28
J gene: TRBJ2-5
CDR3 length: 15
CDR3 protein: CASSEGAYPGETQYF

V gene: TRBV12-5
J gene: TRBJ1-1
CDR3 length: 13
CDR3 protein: CDSGGTANTEAFF

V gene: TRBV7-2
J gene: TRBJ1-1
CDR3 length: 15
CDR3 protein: CASSLVGDRNTEAFF

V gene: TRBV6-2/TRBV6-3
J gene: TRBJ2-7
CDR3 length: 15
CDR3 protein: CASSLLRVKTYEQYF

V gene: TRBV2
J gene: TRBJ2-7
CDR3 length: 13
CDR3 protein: CASNPKGTYERYF

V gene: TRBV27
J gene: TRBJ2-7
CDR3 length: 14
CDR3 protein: CASSFRGTTYKQYF

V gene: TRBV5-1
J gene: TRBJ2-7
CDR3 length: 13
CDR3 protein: CASADAGYYEQYF

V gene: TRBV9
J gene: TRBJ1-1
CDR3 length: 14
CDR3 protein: CASSVVSGATEAFF

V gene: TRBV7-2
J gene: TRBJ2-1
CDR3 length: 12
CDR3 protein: CDSSFPANEQFF

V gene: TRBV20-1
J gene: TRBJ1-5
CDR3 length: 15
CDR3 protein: CSARDNREKDQPQHF

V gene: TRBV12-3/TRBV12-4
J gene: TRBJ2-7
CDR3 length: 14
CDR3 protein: CASTPDSYPREQYF

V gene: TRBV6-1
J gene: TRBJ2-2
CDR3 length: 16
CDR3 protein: CASSEWETGNPGELFF

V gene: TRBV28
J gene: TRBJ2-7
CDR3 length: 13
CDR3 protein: CASRGTAAYEQYF

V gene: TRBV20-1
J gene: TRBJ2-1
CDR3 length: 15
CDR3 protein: CSARDGLYGYNEQFF

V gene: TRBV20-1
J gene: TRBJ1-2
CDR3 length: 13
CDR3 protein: CSARPRSNYGYTF

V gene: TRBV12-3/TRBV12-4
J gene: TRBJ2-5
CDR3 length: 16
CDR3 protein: CASSPGNGPFGETQYF

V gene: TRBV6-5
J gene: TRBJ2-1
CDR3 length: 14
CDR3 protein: CASSSQGNYNEQFF

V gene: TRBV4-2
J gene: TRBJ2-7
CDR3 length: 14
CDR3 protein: CASSQDLGQYEQYF

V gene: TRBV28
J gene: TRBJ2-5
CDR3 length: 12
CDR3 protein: CASSLIQETQYF

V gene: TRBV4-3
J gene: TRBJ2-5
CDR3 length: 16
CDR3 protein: CASSQVPAGGQETQYF

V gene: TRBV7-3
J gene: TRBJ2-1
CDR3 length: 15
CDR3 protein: CASSLRLAEGNEQFF

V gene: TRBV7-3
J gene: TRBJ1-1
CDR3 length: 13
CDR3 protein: CASSQTGATEAFF

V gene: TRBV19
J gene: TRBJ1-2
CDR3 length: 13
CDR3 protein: CASSISAGYGYTF

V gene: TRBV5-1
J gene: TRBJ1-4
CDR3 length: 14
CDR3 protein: CASSLGQSNEKLFF

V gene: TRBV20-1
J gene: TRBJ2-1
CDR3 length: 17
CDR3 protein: CSAHREVSSLSYNEQFF

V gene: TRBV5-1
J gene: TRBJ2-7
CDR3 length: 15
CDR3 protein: CASSLVGQGTYEQYF

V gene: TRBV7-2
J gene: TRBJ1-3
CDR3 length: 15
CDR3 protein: CASSVSVGGGNTIYF

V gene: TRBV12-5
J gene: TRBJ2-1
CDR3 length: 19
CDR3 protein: CASGLVINDRQEENNEQFF

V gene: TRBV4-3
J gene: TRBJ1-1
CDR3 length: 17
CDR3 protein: CASSQDRGTDRNTEAFF

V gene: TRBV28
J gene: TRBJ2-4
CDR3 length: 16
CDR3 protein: CASSFLTGGIENIQYF

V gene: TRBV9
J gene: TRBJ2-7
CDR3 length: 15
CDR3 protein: CASSGGGGTSYEQYF

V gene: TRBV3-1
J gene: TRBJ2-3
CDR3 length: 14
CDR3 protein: CASSSRTSTDTQYF

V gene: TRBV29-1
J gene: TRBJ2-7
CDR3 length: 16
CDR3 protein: CSVEDRGNRVAYEQYF

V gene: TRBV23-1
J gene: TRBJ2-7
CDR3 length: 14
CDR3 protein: CASSRPGGFYEQYF

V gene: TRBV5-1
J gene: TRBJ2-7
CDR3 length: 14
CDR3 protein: CASSQGMIDREQYF

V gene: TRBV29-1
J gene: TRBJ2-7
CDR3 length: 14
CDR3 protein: CSVATGDSSYEQYF

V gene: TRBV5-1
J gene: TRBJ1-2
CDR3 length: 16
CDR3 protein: CASSLEFPGHGPGYTF

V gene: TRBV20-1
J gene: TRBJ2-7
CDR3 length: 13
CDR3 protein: CSASGTVSYEQYF

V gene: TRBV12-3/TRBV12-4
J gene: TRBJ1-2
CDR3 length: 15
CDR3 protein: CASSLGLGQIYGYTF

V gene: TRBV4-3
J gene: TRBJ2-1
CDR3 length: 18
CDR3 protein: CASSQDRASGGPGISQFF

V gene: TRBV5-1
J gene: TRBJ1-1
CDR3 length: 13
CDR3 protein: CASTSGSPTEAFF

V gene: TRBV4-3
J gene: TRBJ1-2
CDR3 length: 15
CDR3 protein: CASSPSGTGGDGYTF

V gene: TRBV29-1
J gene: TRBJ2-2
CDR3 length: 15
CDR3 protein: CSVGTGGRDTGELFF